This TCR beta chain was identified during a study of blood T cell repertoires in COVID-19. The overall study: PBMCs, B-cell-depleted T cells, or T cells were the source of the cDNA or gDNA that made up the material.

Seattle patients were enrolled during active infection and followed longitudinally. Profiling relied on immunoSEQ multiplex PCR, and the TCRdb table lists in-frame clones only, not all of them. Among roughly 340,000 clones listed, about 88% were seen once. The clonotype comes from a woman aged 70-85 years with COVID-19, enrolled during active disease. The sample was peripheral blood.

CDR3 sequence: CASSSPIMGGEIETQYF. CDR3 coding DNA: TGTGCCAGCAGCTCCCCAATCATGGGGGGAGAAATAGAGACCCAGTACTTC. The rearrangement links TRBV7-9 to TRBJ2-5, with D tentatively TRBD2 (6 bases). The CDR3 has 17 amino acids. Trimming took off 4 bases at V and 4 bases at J, with 22 bases between the two ends. The germline V gene has CDR1 SEHNR and CDR2 FQNEAQ (reference sequence).